The sequence of this T cell receptor (beta chain) was determined in a study of blood T cell repertoires in COVID-19 (TCRdb year 2020). Notes on the research overall: Samples from collaborators originated in the United States, Italy and Spain and spanned both the acute and convalescent phases of COVID-19. The prospective study material was composed of cDNA or gDNA derived from T cells, B-cell-depleted T cells, or PBMCs. The dataset comprised deeply sampled blood TCRbeta repertoires from subjects exposed to, actively infected with, or recovered from COVID-19. The repertoires were released in a freely available public database meant as a resource for research on the immune response to SARS-CoV-2. The samples were drawn from the first 160 participants of the ongoing ImmuneRACE study and from some 1,300 subjects provided by 6 global collaborators. A de-identified subject ID, COVID-19 status, age in years and sex were almost always included in the sample metadata. Where available, HLA class I and class II types were taken from metadata supplied by the sample provider and were not determined by assay-based typing. Overall results and qualifications from the work: How much clinical and demographic metadata was included differed by source and by participant, and the metadata was provided uncurated.

The immunoSEQ Assay, a bias-controlled multiplex PCR, was used to amplify TCRbeta CDR3 regions from genomic DNA. The authors' analysis ran thus. The number of nucleated cells in each sample was estimated by amplification of reference gene primers within the assay. To quantify the absolute abundance of each unique TCRbeta CDR3 rearrangement, sequence reads were collapsed and filtered. For each sample, productive Simpson clonality was calculated as the square root of Simpson's diversity index over productive rearrangements. TCRdb limited this immuneACCESS table to in-frame rearrangements with V and J called. A share of clones is missing; checked studies link under half to unresolved V genes, and the rest is unexplained. The V and J calls and the clone size are those of that table, but D and trimming were determined from the DNA. The sample contains over 150,000 clones, less than 85% of them found a single time. Of the sample, 3.2% is held by the ten largest clones.

Sequences MGHDK (CDR1) and SYGVNS (CDR2) are obtained from the germline V gene. Inclusive of the bounding cysteine and phenylalanine, the CDR3 is 14 residues long. Only CDR3 DNA remains: 42 bases, in frame from the first base. V sheds 3 bases and J sheds 1 base, leaving 4 bases between their ends. Concerning this clone itself: Its binding antigen is unknown. Within one base of it there is no much larger clone, and no base qualities were kept. The sample carries other DNA sequences with the same CDR3.

Participants in the prospective study were enrolled through a virtual design, were aged roughly 18 to 95 years, and lived in 24 United States geographic areas. To assign participants to cohorts, the prospective study relied on clinical history that participants themselves reported in a screening survey and a study questionnaire. Recovered participants in ImmuneRACE Cohort 3 were defined as having two consecutive negative NP/OP PCR tests, clearance from a healthcare professional, or resolution of symptoms. In the prospective study, whole blood, serum and a nasopharyngeal or oropharyngeal swab were collected from each participant by mobile phlebotomists. Over a roughly two-month period, participants in the prospective study had the option of providing additional blood draws and questionnaires. Prospective study blood samples were shipped either frozen or at room temperature before DNA extraction.

The chain couples TRBV25-1 to TRBJ1-6, with the D gene call left open. The clonotype originates from a woman in her 30s who had recovered from COVID-19. Sequencing used PBMCs or T cells enriched from blood (not recorded which). The nucleotides read TGTGCCAGCAGTGATTCGTCCTATAATTCACCCCTCCACTTT. It specifies CASSDSSYNSPLHF. Joined to the reference TRBV25-1 and TRBJ1-6 proteins, this CDR3 gives the full variable domain: EADIYQTPRYLVIGTGKKITLECSQTMGHDKMYWYQQDPGMELHLIHYSYGVNSTEKGDLSSESTVSRIRTEHFPLTLESARPSHTSQYLCASSDSSYNSPLHFGNGTRLTVT.